This record covers a single TCR beta chain. These data originate in a study of patients and donors after allogeneic stem cell transplantation. TCRdb ran MiXCR on the RT-PCR reads and lists one entry per CDR3 protein. The sample lists about 24,000 distinct CDR3 sequences; approximately 39% were seen once. The CDR3 is made up of 15 amino acids. The V gene lost 6 bases and the J gene lost 2 bases, with 17 bases spanning the gap. The germline CDR1 and CDR2 sequences are LGHDT and YNNKEL (reference sequence). The rearrangement links TRBV3-1 to TRBJ2-7; TRBD1 might be the D (5 bases). The sample comprised blood, either unsorted or a sorted T cell fraction (not recorded which). The receptor comes from a human donor who was either an allogeneic HSCT recipient or a stem cell or donor lymphocyte infusion donor (not recorded which). It is not recorded whose cells these are; they may come from a transplant donor. CDR3 protein: CASSRLSGYTYEQYF. CDR3 sequence (DNA): TGTGCCAGCAGTCGATTATCAGGGTATACCTACGAGCAGTACTTC.